The 5 T cell receptor beta chains listed next were all sequenced from one sample in a study of blood T cell repertoires in COVID-19. Profiled with immunoSEQ multiplex PCR; TCRdb holds only in-frame clones, not every one. Of roughly 50,000 clones in the sample, approximately 80% were seen once. The sample taken for sequencing was peripheral blood. The receptors derive from a human donor with active or convalescent COVID-19. The donor label of this sample is uncertain.

The chain has TRBV21-1 and TRBJ2-5; the listed D gene, TRBD1, was not tested against the DNA. TRBV21-1 constitutes a pseudogene. The CDR3 loop spans 12 amino acids. The DNA of the CDR3 is TGTGCCAGCCCGGGACACAGAAAGACCCAGTACTTC. This gives the protein CASPGHRKTQYF.

The V gene is TRBV19, the J gene TRBJ1-5; TRBD1 matches at 9 bases. The germline CDR1 and CDR2 sequences are LNHDA and SQIVND (reference sequence). The CDR3 is made up of 16 amino acids. Trimming removed 5 bases from V and 2 bases from J; junction bases left unmatched: 7. The CDR3 loop is CASSVQGALGNQPQHF. In DNA, the CDR3 is TGTGCCAGTAGTGTACAGGGGGCGCTGGGCAATCAGCCCCAGCATTTT.

The chain carries TRBV18 and TRBJ1-6, with TRBD1 identical over 10 bases. Trimming cost V 6 bases and J 4 bases; bases outside gene matches: 6. The CDR3 is 16 amino acids. Germline CDR1 KGHSH, CDR2 LQKENI. The CDR3 region is CASSQRDRGYNSPLHF. The CDR3 coding sequence is TGTGCCAGCTCTCAGCGGGACAGGGGTTATAATTCACCCCTCCACTTT.

This chain joins TRBV7-2 and TRBJ1-1; tentatively, D is TRBD1 (5 bases). CDR1 is SGHTA, CDR2 FQGNSA, per germline. The CDR3 runs 15 residues. V was trimmed by 4 bases and J by 0 bases, leaving 12 bases between them. The DNA of the CDR3 is TGTGCCAGCAGCTATGACGGAGGGGTGAACACTGAAGCTTTCTTT. Residues: CASSYDGGVNTEAFF.

This clone has more than one count but fewer than ten. The J gene is TRBJ2-5, the V gene TRBV9, with TRBD2 matching over 10 bases. This CDR3 is built from 17 residues. Trimming took 3 bases from V and 5 from J; bases not matched to a gene: 13. Germline CDR1 SGDLS, CDR2 YYNGEE. The CDR3 DNA follows: TGTGCCAGCAGCGGGCGGCTAGCGGGAGCGGTAGGGGAGACCCAGTACTTC. This codes for CASSGRLAGAVGETQYF.